The rows below give T cell receptor beta chains drawn from one sample of a study of blood T cells in healthy people across ages. MiXCR, run by TCRdb on the 5' RACE reads, gives a single entry per CDR3 protein. Among about 810,000 distinct CDR3 sequences listed, 30% to 45% were seen once. Sequencing was performed on blood. The receptors stem from a man in his late teens or twenties in good health. The CDR3 runs from the conserved cysteine through the conserved F or W. The order of the fields is clone size, V gene, D gene, J gene, CDR3 protein, CDR3 DNA. D genes are given only for firm matches. A clone size is listed for some rows: how often the clone was seen (once, few, many), or a class if it is expanded.

clone_size: NA; v_call: TRBV5-1; d_call: NA; j_call: TRBJ2-7; cdr3_aa: CASRVDTAYEQYF; cdr3_nt: TGCGCCAGCAGGGTGGACACCGCCTACGAGCAGTACTTC
clone_size: NA; v_call: TRBV4-1; d_call: NA; j_call: TRBJ1-2; cdr3_aa: CASSQEDGDGGYTF; cdr3_nt: TGCGCCAGCAGCCAAGAGGACGGTGACGGAGGCTACACCTTC
clone_size: few; v_call: TRBV11-2; d_call: NA; j_call: TRBJ2-3; cdr3_aa: CASSLARALRDTQYF; cdr3_nt: TGTGCCAGCAGCTTAGCGCGGGCACTCCGGGATACGCAGTATTTT
clone_size: NA; v_call: TRBV5-4; d_call: NA; j_call: TRBJ2-1; cdr3_aa: CASSLYGTRNFYNEQFF; cdr3_nt: TGTGCCAGCAGCTTGTACGGGACTCGGAACTTCTACAATGAGCAGTTCTTC
clone_size: NA; v_call: TRBV4-2; d_call: NA; j_call: TRBJ1-5; cdr3_aa: CASSQGTGELQPQHF; cdr3_nt: TGTGCCAGCAGCCAAGGGACCGGGGAGTTACAGCCCCAGCATTTT
clone_size: NA; v_call: TRBV21-1; d_call: NA; j_call: TRBJ1-6; cdr3_aa: CASSKEIISYNSPLHF; cdr3_nt: TGTGCCAGCAGCAAAGAGATCATCTCCTATAATTCACCCCTCCACTTT
clone_size: few; v_call: TRBV7-2; d_call: TRBD1; j_call: TRBJ2-5; cdr3_aa: CASSPDRDREQYF; cdr3_nt: TGTGCCAGCAGCCCAGACAGGGATCGTGAGCAGTACTTC
clone_size: few; v_call: TRBV7-9; d_call: TRBD2; j_call: TRBJ2-1; cdr3_aa: CASSSSRLALSGYNEQFF; cdr3_nt: TGTGCCAGCAGCTCCAGTCGACTAGCTCTCTCGGGATACAATGAGCAGTTCTTC
clone_size: NA; v_call: TRBV5-1; d_call: TRBD1; j_call: TRBJ1-4; cdr3_aa: CASSPGQGFATNEKLFF; cdr3_nt: TGCGCCAGCAGCCCCGGACAGGGGTTCGCAACTAATGAAAAACTGTTTTTT
clone_size: NA; v_call: TRBV11-1; d_call: TRBD2; j_call: TRBJ2-3; cdr3_aa: CASSHRLAASTDTQYF; cdr3_nt: TGTGCCAGCAGTCACCGACTAGCGGCTAGCACAGATACGCAGTATTTT
clone_size: few; v_call: TRBV7-2; d_call: NA; j_call: TRBJ2-3; cdr3_aa: CASSSPPDTQYF; cdr3_nt: TGTGCCAGCAGCTCCCCCCCAGATACGCAGTATTTT
clone_size: NA; v_call: TRBV12-3/TRBV12-4; d_call: TRBD1; j_call: TRBJ1-1; cdr3_aa: CASSPLGQLNTEPFF; cdr3_nt: TGTGCCAGCAGTCCTTTGGGACAGCTGAACACTGAACCTTTCTTT
clone_size: few; v_call: TRBV7-6; d_call: TRBD1; j_call: TRBJ2-6; cdr3_aa: CASSHPWEQGGSGANVLTF; cdr3_nt: TGTGCCAGCAGCCACCCGTGGGAACAGGGGGGTTCTGGGGCCAACGTCCTGACTTTC
clone_size: NA; v_call: TRBV6-5; d_call: NA; j_call: TRBJ2-2; cdr3_aa: CASSDKPNTGELFF; cdr3_nt: TGTGCCAGCAGTGACAAGCCGAACACCGGGGAGCTGTTTTTT
clone_size: NA; v_call: TRBV12-3/TRBV12-4; d_call: NA; j_call: TRBJ1-2; cdr3_aa: CASSFDLSGGGGYTF; cdr3_nt: TGTGCCAGCAGTTTTGACTTGTCCGGGGGCGGTGGCTACACCTTC
clone_size: NA; v_call: TRBV20-1; d_call: TRBD1; j_call: TRBJ1-5; cdr3_aa: CSTTPDRVGNQPQHF; cdr3_nt: TGCAGTACTACCCCGGACAGGGTGGGCAATCAGCCCCAGCATTTT
clone_size: few; v_call: TRBV9; d_call: NA; j_call: TRBJ2-1; cdr3_aa: CASSASPTRDNEQFF; cdr3_nt: TGTGCCAGCAGCGCTTCCCCCACTAGGGACAATGAGCAGTTCTTC
clone_size: NA; v_call: TRBV7-9; d_call: NA; j_call: TRBJ2-3; cdr3_aa: CASSLKSREGTDTQYF; cdr3_nt: TGTGCCAGCAGCTTAAAGTCAAGAGAAGGCACAGATACGCAGTATTTT
clone_size: few; v_call: TRBV3-1; d_call: TRBD1; j_call: TRBJ1-6; cdr3_aa: CASSQDVQGKGSPLHF; cdr3_nt: TGTGCCAGCAGCCAAGACGTACAGGGGAAGGGTTCACCCCTCCACTTT
clone_size: NA; v_call: TRBV28; d_call: TRBD1; j_call: TRBJ1-6; cdr3_aa: CASRSTGASNSPLHF; cdr3_nt: TGTGCCAGCAGATCCACAGGGGCCTCTAATTCACCCCTCCACTTT
clone_size: NA; v_call: TRBV7-6; d_call: TRBD1; j_call: TRBJ1-5; cdr3_aa: CASSGGTGTPRRNQPQHF; cdr3_nt: TGTGCCAGCAGCGGCGGGACAGGGACACCTAGGCGCAATCAGCCCCAGCATTTT
clone_size: many; v_call: TRBV21-1; d_call: NA; j_call: TRBJ2-7; cdr3_aa: CASSYEQYF; cdr3_nt: TGTGCCAGCTCCTACGAGCAGTACTTC
clone_size: once; v_call: TRBV4-2; d_call: NA; j_call: TRBJ2-3; cdr3_aa: CASSQLGSRLGGGAQYF; cdr3_nt: TGTGCCAGCAGCCAACTGGGATCGCGTCTAGGTGGAGGGGCGCAGTATTTT